This TCR beta chain came from a study of blood T cell repertoires in COVID-19. Study as a whole: The United States, Italy and Spain provided the acute and convalescent COVID-19 samples. From T cells, B-cell-depleted T cells, or PBMCs came the material, which was cDNA or gDNA.

This CDR3 is built from 12 residues. Germline V gene sequence: CDR1 SNHLY, CDR2 FYNNEI. V lost 7 bases and J 5 bases, leaving 11 bases between the germline ends. Original processing methods: From reference gene primer amplification, estimates of nucleated cell counts were derived. The repertoire was sequenced with immunoSEQ multiplex PCR; TCRdb's copy has only in-frame clones and lacks some. Clone size and the V and J calls come from that table; the DNA yielded D and trimming. This table holds about 250,000 clones, around 88% found once. This clone was picked up many times. This TCR came from a man aged 80 or over with acute or convalescent COVID-19. The V and J genes are TRBV2 and TRBJ1-1; no reliable D call. The sequenced sample was peripheral blood. This CDR3 reads CASTGSRTEAFF. DNA of the CDR3: TGTGCCAGCACTGGGAGTAGGACTGAAGCTTTCTTT.